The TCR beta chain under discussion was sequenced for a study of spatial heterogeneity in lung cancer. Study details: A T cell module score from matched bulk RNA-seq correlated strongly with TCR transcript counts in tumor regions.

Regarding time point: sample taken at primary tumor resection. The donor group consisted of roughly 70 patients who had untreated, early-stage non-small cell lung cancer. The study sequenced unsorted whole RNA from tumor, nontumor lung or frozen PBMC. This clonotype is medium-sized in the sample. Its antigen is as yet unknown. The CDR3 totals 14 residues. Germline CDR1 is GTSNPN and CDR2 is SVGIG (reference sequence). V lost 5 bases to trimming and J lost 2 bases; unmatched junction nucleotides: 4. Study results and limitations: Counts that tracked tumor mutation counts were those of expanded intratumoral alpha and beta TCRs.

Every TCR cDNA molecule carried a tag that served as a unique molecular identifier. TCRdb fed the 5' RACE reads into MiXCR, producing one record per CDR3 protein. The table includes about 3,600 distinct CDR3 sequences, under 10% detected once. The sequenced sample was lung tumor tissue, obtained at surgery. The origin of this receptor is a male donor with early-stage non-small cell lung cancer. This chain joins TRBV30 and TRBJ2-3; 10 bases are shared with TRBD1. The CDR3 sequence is CAWDRGRSTDTQYF. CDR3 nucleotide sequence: TGTGCCTGGGACAGGGGGCGATCCACAGATACGCAGTATTTT.